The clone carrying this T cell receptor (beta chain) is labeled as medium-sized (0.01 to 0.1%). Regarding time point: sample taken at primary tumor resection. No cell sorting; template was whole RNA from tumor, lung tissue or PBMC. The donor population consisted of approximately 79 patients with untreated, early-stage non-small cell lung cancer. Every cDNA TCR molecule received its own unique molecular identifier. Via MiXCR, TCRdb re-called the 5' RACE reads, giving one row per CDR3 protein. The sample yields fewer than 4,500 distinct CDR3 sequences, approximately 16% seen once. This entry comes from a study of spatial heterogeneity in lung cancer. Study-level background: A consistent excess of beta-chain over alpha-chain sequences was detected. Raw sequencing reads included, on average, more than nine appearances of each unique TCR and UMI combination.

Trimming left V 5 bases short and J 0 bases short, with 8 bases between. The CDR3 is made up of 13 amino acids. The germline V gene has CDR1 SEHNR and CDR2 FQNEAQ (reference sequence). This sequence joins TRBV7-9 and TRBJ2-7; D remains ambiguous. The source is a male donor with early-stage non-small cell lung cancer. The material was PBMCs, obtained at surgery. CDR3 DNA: TGTGCCAGCAGCACTCCCCACTCCTACGAGCAGTACTTC. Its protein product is CASSTPHSYEQYF.